Listed here are 29 T cell receptor beta chains from one sample, sequenced in a study of OX40 agonist ivuxolimab in advanced cancers. Sequencing used immunoSEQ multiplex PCR; TCRdb keeps in-frame clones, though not all of them. This sample yields about 24,000 clones, of which 85% are seen a single time; roughly 15% belongs to the top ten. This sample comprised CD4+ or CD8+ T cells sorted from blood, obtained in a trial of the OX40 agonist ivuxolimab. The receptors originated from an adult with an advanced solid tumor such as melanoma, head and neck, liver or kidney cancer.

The chain uses TRBV2 and TRBJ2-7; 7 nucleotides match TRBD2. CDR1 is SNHLY, CDR2 FYNNEI, per germline. The CDR3 covers 15 residues. Unmatched junction bases numbered 11, after V lost 7 bases and J lost 2 bases. CDR3 sequence (DNA): TGTGCCAGCAAGGGAGGGGCTAGTCTGGCCTACGAGCAGTACTTC. Its translation is CASKGGASLAYEQYF.

The chain uses TRBV7-2 and TRBJ2-3; D gene uncertain. Trimming took off 0 bases at V and 6 bases at J, with 7 bases between the two ends. Germline V gene data show CDR1 as SGHTA and CDR2 as FQGNSA. The CDR3 consists of 13 residues. The CDR3 DNA is TGTGCCAGCAGCTTAGCAGGGATCGATACGCAGTATTTT. It is translated as CASSLAGIDTQYF.

The rearrangement uses TRBV10-2 and TRBJ1-1; weak D call: TRBD1 (5 bases). The V and J ends lost 0 bases and 7 bases respectively, with 12 bases between them. The CDR3 runs 14 residues. The germline gives CDR1 WSHSY, CDR2 SAAADI. The CDR3 DNA reads as TGCGCCAGCAGTGAGTCTGTAAGGGGCATTGAAGCTTTCTTT. Translation gives CASSESVRGIEAFF.

This clone appeared once. This rearrangement joins TRBV13 to TRBJ2-7; 7 nucleotides agree with TRBD1. Germline V gives CDR1 PRHDT, CDR2 FYEKMQ (reference sequence). The J segment lost 6 bases and the V segment lost 6 bases, leaving 11 bases of the junction unmatched. CDR3 size: 14 residues. The CDR3 DNA reads as TGTGCCAGCAGACCCCGACAGGGATCGGGCGAGCAGTACTTC. Amino acid sequence: CASRPRQGSGEQYF.

The gene calls are TRBV7-2 and TRBJ2-3; D is possibly TRBD1 (6 bases). Trimming took 1 base from V and 2 from J, leaving 13 bases between them. CDR1 is SGHTA, CDR2 FQGNSA, per germline. The CDR3 length is 16 residues. DNA for the CDR3: TGTGCCAGCAGCTTAGTAGCAGGGGCCTACACAGATACGCAGTATTTT. Its protein product is CASSLVAGAYTDTQYF.

V and J are TRBV5-4 and TRBJ2-5, with a tentative D call TRBD2 (5 bases). V gave up 0 bases and J gave up 4 bases, with 13 bases separating them. In germline, CDR1 is SGHNT, CDR2 YYREEE (reference sequence). CDR3 length equals 15 residues. This CDR3 is CASSLDRGFAETQYF. The CDR3 DNA is TGTGCCAGCAGCTTGGATCGGGGTTTTGCAGAGACCCAGTACTTC.

The table lists this clone with a few counts. CDR3 sequence (DNA): TGTGCCAGCAGTCCAGGGGGCGAGATTGGCTACACCTTC. Its translation is CASSPGGEIGYTF. The rearrangement joins TRBV6-4 to TRBJ1-2; TRBD1 matches 8 bases. CDR3 length equals 13 residues. V was clipped by 5 bases and J by 7 bases; unmatched bases: 6. Per the germline V gene, CDR1 is MRHNA and CDR2 is SNTAGT.

The chain carries TRBV5-6 and TRBJ2-7, with D tentatively TRBD2 (6 bases). The CDR3 is 15 amino acids. From germline, CDR1 is SGHDT and CDR2 YYEEEE. Between the trimmed V and J ends, which lost 4 bases and 4 bases, there was a span of 18 bases. CDR3 protein: CASSGRGRTIYEQYF. As DNA, the CDR3 is TGTGCCAGCAGCGGGCGGGGAAGGACTATTTACGAGCAGTACTTC.

V and J are TRBV4-3 and TRBJ1-2; perhaps TRBD1 as D (6 bases). Germline CDR1 reads LGHNA; CDR2 reads YSLEER. This CDR3 comprises 16 residues. Trimming left V 1 base short and J 8 bases short, with 20 bases between. The CDR3 loop reads CASSQAEDRSASGYTF. The CDR3 nucleotides are TGCGCCAGCAGCCAAGCTGAGGACAGATCGGCTTCGGGCTACACCTTC.

The genes are TRBV10-3 and TRBJ2-1; 7 bases align to TRBD2. The CDR3 consists of 15 residues. V lost 6 bases and J lost 7; bases outside the gene matches: 12. Germline lookup yields CDR1 ENHRY and CDR2 SYGVKD. DNA for the CDR3: TGTGCCATCAGCTCATCCCTCCGGGGGGAAAATGAGCAGTTCTTC. This codes for CAISSSLRGENEQFF.

V and J are TRBV9 and TRBJ2-3, with a possible D match to TRBD1 (6 bases). There are 14 residues in the CDR3. The germline gives CDR1 SGDLS, CDR2 YYNGEE. Trimming removed 3 bases at V and 1 base at J, with 9 bases between. The CDR3 is CASSATGRTDTQYF. The DNA for the CDR3 is TGTGCCAGCAGCGCGACAGGACGCACAGATACGCAGTATTTT.

The rearrangement links TRBV7-6 to TRBJ1-5, with D unresolved. Looked up from germline, CDR1 is SGHVS and CDR2 is FNYEAQ. Between the trimmed V and J ends, which lost 3 bases and 3 bases, there was a span of 3 bases. This CDR3 has 12 amino acids. Here the CDR3 DNA reads TGTGCCAGCAGCTTTTTCAATCAGCCCCAGCATTTT. Residues: CASSFFNQPQHF.

The rearrangement uses TRBV2 and TRBJ1-5, with no clear D. V was pared by 2 bases and J by 6 bases, with 5 bases between. CDR3 length equals 12 residues. The germline CDR1 and CDR2 sequences are SNHLY and FYNNEI. In DNA, the CDR3 is TGTGCCAGCAGTGAAATGGGTCAGCCCCAGCATTTT. Translating gives CASSEMGQPQHF.

This chain joins TRBV5-1 and TRBJ2-5; 7 bases are a match to TRBD2. The CDR3 sequence is 15 residues long. Germline loops: CDR1 SGHRS, CDR2 YFSETQ. Trimming removed 6 bases from V and 5 bases from J; junction bases left unmatched: 13. CDR3 DNA sequence: TGCGCCAGCACCCCCCAGGCGGCGGGAGATGAGACCCAGTACTTC. Amino acid sequence: CASTPQAAGDETQYF. The full variable domain, rest sourced from reference TRBV5-1 and TRBJ2-5, is KAGVTQTPRYLIKTRGQQVTLSCSPISGHRSVSWYQQTPGQGLQFLFEYFSETQRNKGNFPGRFSGRQFSNSRSEMNVSTLELGDSALYLCASTPQAAGDETQYFGPGTRLLVL.

The chain employs TRBV6-5 and TRBJ2-7, with 8 bases aligning to TRBD1. The germline gives CDR1 MNHEY, CDR2 SVGAGI. The CDR3 runs to 15 residues. After removal of 2 bases from V and 3 bases from J, the junction contained 6 bases not matched to a gene. The CDR3, as DNA: TGTGCCAGCAGTTACGTCGGGACAGGACTCTACGAGCAGTACTTC. It translates to CASSYVGTGLYEQYF.

The chain recombines TRBV6-5 with TRBJ2-7; no clear D. The V gene lost 2 bases and the J gene lost 3 bases, with 8 bases spanning the gap. CDR1 MNHEY and CDR2 SVGAGI come from the germline V gene. This CDR3 is built from 13 residues. The CDR3 loop is CASSYGTGYEQYF. CDR3 bases: TGTGCCAGCAGTTACGGAACTGGCTACGAGCAGTACTTC.

For the CDR3, the DNA is TGTGCCAGCAGCGGATTGGGAGCTGGAGAGACCCAGTACTTC. Protein: CASSGLGAGETQYF. The chain is built from TRBV7-8 and TRBJ2-5; tentatively, D is TRBD2 (5 bases). With 5 bases removed from V and 4 bases from J, the gap between germline ends came to 14 bases. This CDR3 contains 14 residues. Germline loops: CDR1 SGHVS, CDR2 FQNEAQ.

This sequence joins TRBV9 and TRBJ2-1; D possibly uses TRBD1 or TRBD2 (6 bases each). Per germline, CDR1 SGDLS and CDR2 YYNGEE. V lost 0 bases and J lost 3, with 19 bases in between. This CDR3 is built from 18 residues. The CDR3: CASSVEGGRGQFYNEQFF. The CDR3 region has the DNA TGTGCCAGCAGCGTAGAGGGGGGCAGGGGACAATTCTACAATGAGCAGTTCTTC.

The V call is TRBV11-3, the J call TRBJ2-3; a possible D gene is TRBD2 (5 bases). Looked up from germline, CDR1 is SGHNT and CDR2 is YENEEA. The V end lost 2 bases, the J end lost 4 bases, and 10 bases lay between the germline ends. CDR3 size: 14 residues. This CDR3 is CASSLTLAADTQYF. The CDR3, as DNA: TGTGCCAGCAGCTTAACCCTAGCCGCAGATACGCAGTATTTT.

The chain employs TRBV27 and TRBJ2-3; D perhaps matches TRBD2 (6 bases). Trimming shortened V by 2 bases and J by 2 bases, and 14 bases separated the two germline ends. This CDR3 spans 16 amino acids. Germline-derived CDR1 and CDR2 are MNHEY and SMNVEV (reference sequence). CDR3 in amino acids: CASSLVDRRATDTQYF. For the CDR3, the DNA is TGTGCCAGCAGTTTAGTGGATCGGAGGGCCACAGATACGCAGTATTTT.

This chain links TRBV4-3 with TRBJ2-3, with D perhaps matching TRBD2 (6 bases). The germline gives CDR1 LGHNA, CDR2 YSLEER. This CDR3 is built from 13 residues. V was shortened by 2 bases and J by 4 bases, with 7 bases between the two germline ends. The CDR3 coding sequence is TGCGCCAGCAGCCAACTAGCGTCAGATACGCAGTATTTT. It translates to CASSQLASDTQYF.

The V gene is TRBV2, the J gene TRBJ2-7, with D unresolved. This CDR3 has 15 residues. The germline gives CDR1 SNHLY, CDR2 FYNNEI. V was cut by 6 bases and J by 4 bases, with 19 bases left in between. For the CDR3, the DNA is TGTGCCAGCAGCGGTACGATGTCACTTAATTACGAGCAGTACTTC. Encoded protein: CASSGTMSLNYEQYF.

Remarks on this clone: Other DNA sequences in this specimen translate into the identical CDR3. The chain uses TRBV18 and TRBJ1-5; perhaps TRBD1 as D (6 bases). CDR3 size: 15 residues. CDR1 and CDR2 (germline): KGHSH, LQKENI. V gave up 3 bases and J gave up 0 bases, with 9 bases separating them. The CDR3 region is CASSPTGNSNQPQHF. The DNA for the CDR3 is TGTGCCAGCTCACCCACAGGGAATAGCAATCAGCCCCAGCATTTT. Full variable domain (missing parts from reference TRBV18 and TRBJ1-5): NAGVMQNPRHLVRRRGQEARLRCSPMKGHSHVYWYRQLPEEGLKFMVYLQKENIIDESGMPKERFSAEFPKEGPSILRIQQVVRGDSAAYFCASSPTGNSNQPQHFGDGTRLSIL.

This sequence joins TRBV15 and TRBJ1-3; no clear D gene. There are 16 residues in the CDR3. V lost 1 base, J lost 4 bases, and 14 bases lay in between. Germline loops: CDR1 LNHNV, CDR2 YYDKDF (reference sequence). CDR3 in DNA: TGTGCCACCAGCAGAGTTTCGGGTGCTGCCGGAAACACCATATATTTT. This encodes CATSRVSGAAGNTIYF.

This rearrangement joins TRBV18 to TRBJ2-7; tentatively, D is TRBD2 (6 bases). The CDR3 totals 16 residues. Trimming stripped 3 bases from V and 7 bases from J, with 22 bases between. Germline CDR1 is KGHSH and CDR2 is LQKENI. The CDR3 reads CASSPPRRATLAEQYF. The CDR3 coding sequence is TGTGCCAGCTCACCCCCGCGGAGGGCTACCTTAGCAGAGCAGTACTTC.

This rearrangement joins TRBV7-2 to TRBJ2-7, with 8 bases aligning to TRBD1. CDR1 is SGHTA, CDR2 FQGNSA, per germline. This CDR3 spans 17 amino acids. V lost 1 base, J lost 0 bases, and 8 bases stayed unmatched. CDR3 residues: CASSLVAGQASSYEQYF. CDR3 sequence (DNA): TGTGCCAGCAGCTTAGTGGCGGGACAGGCGAGCTCCTACGAGCAGTACTTC.

The rearrangement uses TRBV6-5 and TRBJ2-2; D call uncertain. The length of the CDR3 is 12 residues. V was cut by 5 bases and J by 2 bases, with 3 bases left in between. CDR1 MNHEY and CDR2 SVGAGI come from the germline V gene. CDR3 coding DNA: TGTGCCAGCAGTCCCAACACCGGGGAGCTGTTTTTT. It is translated as CASSPNTGELFF.

This chain uses TRBV9 with TRBJ2-2; maybe TRBD1 (6 bases). The V end lost 4 bases, the J end lost 0 bases, and 10 bases lay between the germline ends. Germline values: CDR1 SGDLS, CDR2 YYNGEE. This CDR3 comprises 15 residues. The CDR3 sequence: CASSWDTANTGELFF. The CDR3 bases are TGTGCCAGCAGCTGGGACACCGCGAACACCGGGGAGCTGTTTTTT.

The V and J genes are TRBV9 and TRBJ2-2, with 8 bases fitting TRBD1. The germline V gene encodes CDR1 SGDLS and CDR2 YYNGEE. This CDR3 contains 15 residues. V lost 4 bases, J lost 4 bases, and 6 bases stayed unmatched. DNA of the CDR3: TGTGCCAGCAGCTCCAGACAGGGGAGCACCGGGGAGCTGTTTTTT. Protein sequence: CASSSRQGSTGELFF.